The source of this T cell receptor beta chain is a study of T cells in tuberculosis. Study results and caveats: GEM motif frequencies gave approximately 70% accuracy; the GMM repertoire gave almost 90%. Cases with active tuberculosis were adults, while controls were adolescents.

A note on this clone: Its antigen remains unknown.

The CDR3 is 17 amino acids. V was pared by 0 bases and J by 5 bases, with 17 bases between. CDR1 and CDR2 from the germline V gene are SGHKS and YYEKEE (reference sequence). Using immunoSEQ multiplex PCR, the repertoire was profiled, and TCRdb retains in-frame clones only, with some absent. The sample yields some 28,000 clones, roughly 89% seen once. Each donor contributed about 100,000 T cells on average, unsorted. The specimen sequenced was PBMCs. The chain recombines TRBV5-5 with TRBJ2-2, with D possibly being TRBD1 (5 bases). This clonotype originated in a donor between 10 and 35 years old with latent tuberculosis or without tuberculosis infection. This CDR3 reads CASSLAVARAVTGELFF. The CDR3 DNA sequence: TGTGCCAGCAGCTTGGCCGTAGCCAGGGCGGTAACCGGGGAGCTGTTTTTT. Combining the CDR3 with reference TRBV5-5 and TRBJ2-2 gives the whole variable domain DAGVTQSPTHLIKTRGQQVTLRCSPISGHKSVSWYQQVLGQGPQFIFQYYEKEERGRGNFPDRFSARQFPNYSSELNVNALLLGDSALYLCASSLAVARAVTGELFFGEGSRLTVL.